The present entry profiles one T cell receptor (beta chain) with its context. The sample comes from a study of shared clonotypes between healthy human individuals. Using immunoSEQ multiplex PCR, the repertoire was profiled, and TCRdb retains in-frame clones only, with some absent. The table records around 1,000,000 clones, approximately 75% of them present only once. This CDR3 contains 10 residues. Germline V gene lookup returns CDR1 DFQATT and CDR2 SNEGSKA (reference sequence). Deletions cut 3 bases from V and 12 bases from J, with 9 bases between. The sample taken for sequencing was memory CD4+ T cells from PBMCs. Regarding subset: CD45RA-negative fraction. This clonotype was sampled from a man aged 18 to 29 in good health. Some clones in this sample may be carry-over from other donors' samples. The chain combines TRBV20-1 with TRBJ2-1, with a tentative D call TRBD1 (6 bases). Here the CDR3 DNA reads TGCAGTGCTAGTGTAGGGGGGCAGTTCTTC. Translation gives CSASVGGQFF.